These 18 T cell receptor beta chains came from one sample sequenced in a study of sequential checkpoint blockade in melanoma. Treatment reported: randomized to nivolumab then ipilimumab (arm A) or the reverse (arm B). Only in-frame clones appear in the TCRdb table, and some are missing; sequencing was by immunoSEQ multiplex PCR. The sample contains about 18,000 clones, around 70% of which appear only once. The material sequenced was tumor tissue (inferred from file names), taken from a patient given nivolumab and ipilimumab in sequence. Every receptor here comes from a human donor with melanoma.

The CDR3 spells CASSPEVAGVGEQYF. In nucleotides, the CDR3 is TGTGCCAGCAGCCCGGAGGTAGCGGGAGTAGGAGAGCAGTACTTC. V gene TRBV9 combines with J gene TRBJ2-7; the match to TRBD2 covers 9 bases. The CDR3 is 15 amino acids. V lost 4 bases and J lost 7; bases outside the gene matches: 12. Germline assignment: CDR1 SGDLS and CDR2 YYNGEE.

This chain uses TRBV10-2 with TRBJ2-5; TRBD2 might be the D (6 bases). V lost 3 bases to trimming and J lost 5 bases, with 7 bases between them. The CDR3 is 12 amino acids. Germline V gene data show CDR1 as WSHSY and CDR2 as SAAADI. CDR3 loop: CASSDGGETQYF. The CDR3 DNA reads as TGCGCCAGCAGTGATGGGGGGGAGACCCAGTACTTC.

The J gene is TRBJ1-1, the V gene TRBV30; 8 bases align to TRBD1. V dropped 1 base and J dropped 2; count of bases not matched to a gene: 3. The CDR3 covers 14 residues. The germline gives CDR1 GTSNPN, CDR2 SVGIG (reference sequence). CDR3 protein: CAWSDTGGNTEAFF. The CDR3 nucleotides are TGTGCCTGGAGTGACACAGGGGGAAACACTGAAGCTTTCTTT.

The J gene is TRBJ1-1, the V gene TRBV9; D is uncertain. The CDR3 sequence is 14 residues long. Trimming removed 5 bases at V and 6 bases at J, with 17 bases between. The germline V gene encodes CDR1 SGDLS and CDR2 YYNGEE. The CDR3 sequence: CASSPQPRRAEAFF. The CDR3 region has the DNA TGTGCCAGCAGTCCCCAACCCCGGAGGGCTGAAGCTTTCTTT.

The rearrangement joins TRBV28 to TRBJ1-4; 11 nucleotides line up with TRBD1. The CDR3 runs 15 residues. Unmatched junction bases numbered 3, after V lost 4 bases and J lost 5 bases. Germline V gives CDR1 MDHEN, CDR2 SYDVKM. This CDR3 reads CASSSRTGGNEKLFF. Here the CDR3 DNA reads TGTGCCAGCAGTTCCCGGACAGGGGGCAATGAAAAACTGTTTTTT.

The chain recombines TRBV18 with TRBJ1-2; 7 bases agree with TRBD1. Germline V gene lookup returns CDR1 KGHSH and CDR2 LQKENI. The CDR3 consists of 15 residues. J lost 4 bases, V lost 1 base, and 6 bases had no gene match. The CDR3 nucleotides read TGTGCCAGCTCACCACAAACAGGGGCGGCCTATGGCTACACCTTC. As protein: CASSPQTGAAYGYTF.

As to this clone: Other nucleotide sequences in the sample specify the same CDR3. The rearrangement joins TRBV14 to TRBJ2-1; 8 bases are shared with TRBD1. Trimming removed 4 bases from V and 5 bases from J; junction bases left unmatched: 10. This CDR3 has 16 amino acids. Germline CDR1 SGHDN, CDR2 FVKESK. DNA for the CDR3: TGTGCCAGCAGCCTAGTTCCAGGACAGGGAGACAATGAGCAGTTCTTC. This codes for CASSLVPGQGDNEQFF.

The V call is TRBV29-1, the J call TRBJ2-3; D remains ambiguous. CDR3 length: 13 amino acids. Germline V CDR1 and CDR2: SQVTM, ANQGSEA. V lost 6 bases and J lost 0, with 10 bases in between. The CDR3 DNA sequence: TGCAGCGTCTGGACGGCTAGCACAGATACGCAGTATTTT. Its translation: CSVWTASTDTQYF.

The chain joins TRBV7-6 to TRBJ2-2; D is perhaps TRBD1 (5 bases). Trimming removed 3 bases at V and 6 bases at J, with 14 bases between. From germline, CDR1 is SGHVS and CDR2 FNYEAQ. The CDR3 length is 15 residues. The CDR3 DNA reads TGTGCCAGCAGCTTGGGAAGGGGAAGCGCCGGGGAGCTGTTTTTT. Amino acid sequence: CASSLGRGSAGELFF.

V usage is TRBV29-1 and J usage is TRBJ2-2, with 7 bases identical to TRBD1. CDR1 and CDR2 from the germline V gene are SQVTM and ANQGSEA. The CDR3 covers 15 residues. V lost 6 bases and J lost 0; bases outside the gene matches: 7. CDR3 sequence reads: CSVRPDRANTGELFF. The CDR3 nucleotides are TGCAGCGTCCGACCTGACAGGGCGAACACCGGGGAGCTGTTTTTT.

The genes are TRBV29-1 and TRBJ2-1, with D perhaps TRBD1 or TRBD2 (6 bases each). Germline CDR1 and CDR2: SQVTM and ANQGSEA. CDR3 size: 13 residues. V was clipped by 5 bases and J by 8 bases, with 16 bases between them. Here the CDR3 reads CSVLPGGPDEQFF. The CDR3 region has the DNA TGCAGCGTTCTCCCCGGGGGCCCTGATGAGCAGTTCTTC.

This rearrangement joins TRBV8-2 to TRBJ1-5. TRBV8-2 is recorded as a pseudogene. This CDR3 has 14 amino acids. CDR3 sequence (DNA): TGTGCCAGCAGTTTACGGGGGGGCAATCAGCCCCAGCATTTT. It is translated as CASSLRGGNQPQHF.

This rearrangement joins TRBV28 to TRBJ2-3, with D maybe TRBD1 (6 bases). V lost 2 bases and J lost 0, with 21 bases in between. Germline V CDR1 and CDR2: MDHEN, SYDVKM. The CDR3 loop spans 19 amino acids. In DNA, the CDR3 is TGTGCCAGCAGTTTACCGACTATACGGCAGGGGTGGAGCACAGATACGCAGTATTTT. It codes for CASSLPTIRQGWSTDTQYF.

The chain carries TRBV8-2 and TRBJ1-2. TRBV8-2 is a known pseudogene. The CDR3 sequence is 14 residues long. This chain's CDR3 is CASSPRGGPYGYTF. CDR3 DNA: TGTGCCAGCAGTCCCCGGGGAGGGCCCTATGGCTACACCTTC.

V is TRBV5-1 and J is TRBJ2-7; 8 nucleotides match TRBD1. The CDR3 contains 14 residues. V shed 4 bases, J shed 2 bases, and the junction held 5 bases outside the gene matches. Germline CDR1 and CDR2: SGHRS and YFSETQ. This CDR3 is CASSKDRGPYEQYF. The CDR3 nucleotides read TGCGCCAGCAGCAAAGACAGGGGACCCTACGAGCAGTACTTC.

In its sample, this clone was seen once. The chain recombines TRBV6-8 with TRBJ2-7; D uncertain. Germline V CDR1 and CDR2: MNHGY, SAAAGT. The CDR3 runs to 14 residues. V lost 7 bases to trimming and J lost 3 bases, with 16 bases between them. CDR3 protein: CASMSGLSLYEQYF. DNA of the CDR3: TGTGCCAGCATGTCGGGCCTCTCGCTCTACGAGCAGTACTTC.

The V gene is TRBV30, the J gene TRBJ2-5; TRBD2 matches 7 bases. CDR3 length equals 13 residues. V trimming: 1 base; J trimming: 9 bases; junction bases outside the gene matches: 8. From germline, CDR1 is GTSNPN and CDR2 SVGIG (reference sequence). The DNA for the CDR3 is TGTGCCTGGAGTGGACTAGCTGGGGGGTCCCAGTACTTC. It yields the protein CAWSGLAGGSQYF.

The chain is built from TRBV11-3 and TRBJ1-2; 8 bases match TRBD1. The CDR3 consists of 15 residues. Germline CDR1 is SGHNT and CDR2 is YENEEA. V lost 1 base, J lost 5 bases, and 6 bases stayed unmatched. The CDR3 spells CASSLGSQGEYGYTF. The CDR3 DNA reads as TGTGCCAGCAGCTTAGGGTCACAGGGGGAGTATGGCTACACCTTC.